Presented here are 29 T cell receptor beta chains from one specimen sequenced in a study of blood T cell repertoires in COVID-19. Produced via immunoSEQ multiplex PCR; TCRdb's table is partial and in-frame only. The data show 90,000 to 100,000 clones, with roughly 84% seen just once and less than 2% held by the top ten. What was sequenced was peripheral blood. Every receptor here comes from a man between 65 and 80 years old with active or convalescent COVID-19.

The rearrangement joins TRBV5-1 to TRBJ2-1; 9 bases map to TRBD1. This CDR3 region has 15 residues. CDR1 is SGHRS, CDR2 YFSETQ, per germline. Trimming cost V 2 bases and J 8 bases; bases outside gene matches: 8. The CDR3 sequence: CASSFGQGFIDEQFF. CDR3 coding DNA: TGCGCCAGCAGCTTTGGACAGGGGTTCATTGATGAGCAGTTCTTC.

This sequence joins TRBV19 and TRBJ1-2; no firm D call. The CDR3 is 13 amino acids. Trimming shortened V by 4 bases and J by 9 bases, and 15 bases separated the two germline ends. Germline V CDR1 and CDR2: LNHDA, SQIVND (reference sequence). The CDR3 is CASSKVGGGSYTF. DNA for the CDR3: TGTGCCAGTAGTAAGGTGGGTGGCGGCAGCTACACCTTC.

The chain links TRBV6-2 or TRBV6-3 to TRBJ1-2, with D possibly matching TRBD1 (5 bases). The germline CDR1 and CDR2 sequences are MNHEY and SVGEGT. This CDR3 comprises 14 residues. Between the trimmed V and J ends, which lost 5 bases and 4 bases, there was a span of 14 bases. In DNA form, the CDR3 reads TGTGCCAGCAGTCTGCAGACAGATTTCTATGGCTACACCTTC. It yields the protein CASSLQTDFYGYTF.

This clone was picked up one time. V and J are TRBV29-1 and TRBJ2-2; D might be TRBD1 (5 bases). Trimming shortened V by 3 bases and J by 2 bases, and 7 bases separated the two germline ends. This CDR3 is built from 13 residues. Germline CDR1 and CDR2: SQVTM and ANQGSEA. The CDR3 DNA reads as TGCAGCGTTGATCAGGGAAACACCGGGGAGCTGTTTTTT. Protein: CSVDQGNTGELFF.

This chain joins TRBV27 and TRBJ2-3, with D maybe TRBD2 (6 bases). Trimming took off 7 bases at V and 3 bases at J, with 20 bases between the two ends. There are 16 residues in the CDR3. Germline CDR1 and CDR2: MNHEY and SMNVEV (reference sequence). The CDR3 reads CASTLPGGHPTDTQYF. CDR3 in DNA: TGTGCCAGCACCCTTCCCGGGGGTCACCCAACAGATACGCAGTATTTT.

The chain is built from TRBV9 and TRBJ2-5; TRBD2 matches at 8 bases. The germline V gene has CDR1 SGDLS and CDR2 YYNGEE. V lost 4 bases to trimming and J lost 2 bases; unmatched junction nucleotides: 10. This CDR3 is 16 amino acids long. CDR3: CASSSRTSRGQETQYF. The CDR3 DNA is TGTGCCAGCAGCTCTAGGACTAGCCGGGGACAAGAGACCCAGTACTTC.

This sequence joins TRBV30 and TRBJ1-3; D remains ambiguous. V was cut by 2 bases and J by 1 base, with 18 bases left in between. This CDR3 comprises 17 residues. CDR1 is GTSNPN, CDR2 SVGIG, per germline (reference sequence). The CDR3 DNA is TGTGCCTGGAGTTTCAGTGGTGCTTCTTCTTCTGGAAACACCATATATTTT. Protein: CAWSFSGASSSGNTIYF.

The chain has TRBV6-7 and TRBJ2-7; TRBD2 might be the D (6 bases). TRBV6-7 belongs to the ORF category, with a function that is uncertain. The V end was cut by 5 bases, the J end by 3 bases, with 17 bases between. There are 15 residues in the CDR3. CDR3 coding DNA: TGTGCCAGCAGTCCCATGGAGGGTACAAACTACGAGCAGTACTTC. The encoded protein is CASSPMEGTNYEQYF.

CDR3 amino acids: CASSLNGGAGELFF. The CDR3 DNA follows: TGCGCCAGCAGCTTAAACGGGGGGGCCGGGGAGCTGTTTTTT. The chain joins TRBV5-1 to TRBJ2-2; 8 bases map to TRBD2. J gave up 6 bases and V 2 bases, and 3 bases lay outside the gene matches. Germline CDR1 reads SGHRS; CDR2 reads YFSETQ. The CDR3 is 14 amino acids.

V usage is TRBV19 and J usage is TRBJ2-3; TRBD2 agrees at 8 bases. This CDR3 comprises 17 residues. The germline CDR1 and CDR2 sequences are LNHDA and SQIVND (reference sequence). Trimming at V came to 5 bases and at J to 1 base, leaving 11 bases not matched to a gene. The CDR3 region has the DNA TGTGCCAGTAGTCTAGGGAGGCGGCGGGGGGGCACAGATACGCAGTATTTT. Its translation: CASSLGRRRGGTDTQYF.

The chain couples TRBV19 to TRBJ1-2, with 9 bases fitting TRBD1. The CDR3 is made up of 16 amino acids. The germline CDR1 and CDR2 sequences are LNHDA and SQIVND (reference sequence). The junction had 12 bases not matched to a gene; V was cut back by 4 bases and J by 6 bases. CDR3 in DNA: TGTGCCAGTAGTACGGTGCGCGGGACAGGGCTGAATGGCTACACCTTC. This encodes CASSTVRGTGLNGYTF.

The genes are TRBV7-8 and TRBJ1-5, with 8 positions matching TRBD1. This CDR3 comprises 15 residues. J lost 4 bases, V lost 3 bases, and 5 bases had no gene match. Germline V lookup: CDR1 SGHVS, CDR2 FQNEAQ. The CDR3 nucleotides read TGTGCCAGCAGCTTCCAGGGGGCGGGTAATCAGCCCCAGCATTTT. Translating it yields CASSFQGAGNQPQHF.

The rearrangement uses TRBV5-1 and TRBJ2-5, with a possible D match to TRBD2 (6 bases). Trimming took 4 bases from V and 5 from J, leaving 18 bases between them. Germline loops: CDR1 SGHRS, CDR2 YFSETQ. The CDR3 extends over 15 amino acids. As DNA, the CDR3 is TGCGCCAGCAGCACCGGCCCCGCTAGCGTTGAGACCCAGTACTTC. The encoded protein is CASSTGPASVETQYF. The variable domain in full, with the rest retrieved from reference TRBV5-1 and TRBJ2-5, is KAGVTQTPRYLIKTRGQQVTLSCSPISGHRSVSWYQQTPGQGLQFLFEYFSETQRNKGNFPGRFSGRQFSNSRSEMNVSTLELGDSALYLCASSTGPASVETQYFGPGTRLLVL.

Here the CDR3 DNA reads TGTGCCAGCAGCCCAGCGGCGGTTTACACTGAAGCTTTCTTT. Its translation is CASSPAAVYTEAFF. This chain joins TRBV11-2 and TRBJ1-1; D is unclear. This CDR3 has 14 residues. Germline assignment: CDR1 SGHAT and CDR2 FQNNGV. Trimming removed 5 bases at V and 3 bases at J, with 13 bases between.

This clone has just a few counts. The rearrangement uses TRBV20-1 and TRBJ1-2, with a possible D match to TRBD1 (5 bases). Trimming pared 3 bases from V and 2 bases from J, leaving 16 bases between. Germline V CDR1 and CDR2: DFQATT, SNEGSKA (reference sequence). The CDR3 runs 15 residues. For the CDR3, the DNA is TGCAGTGCTAGTGCCCTAGGCCAGGGAAACTATGGCTACACCTTC. This translates into CSASALGQGNYGYTF.

The gene calls are TRBV30 and TRBJ2-5; 10 bases are a match to TRBD2. Germline CDR1 is GTSNPN and CDR2 is SVGIG (reference sequence). The CDR3 sequence is 16 residues long. J lost 4 bases, V lost 4 bases, and 12 bases had no gene match. The CDR3 here is CAWKLSGGALRETQYF. CDR3 bases: TGTGCCTGGAAGCTAAGCGGGGGGGCCTTGAGAGAGACCCAGTACTTC. The entire variable domain, with the rest obtained from reference TRBV30 and TRBJ2-5, is as follows: SQTIHQWPATLVQPVGSPLSLECTVEGTSNPNLYWYRQAAGRGLQLLFYSVGIGQISSEVPQNLSASRPQDRQFILSSKKLLLSDSGFYLCAWKLSGGALRETQYFGPGTRLLVL.

J is TRBJ2-1 and V is TRBV19, with 7 bases that match TRBD1. V gave up 5 bases and J gave up 4 bases; unmatched junction bases: 5. The CDR3 extends over 14 amino acids. CDR1 and CDR2 from the germline V gene are LNHDA and SQIVND (reference sequence). The CDR3 spells CASSLGTVYNEQFF. In nucleotides, the CDR3 is TGTGCCAGTAGTCTAGGGACAGTTTACAATGAGCAGTTCTTC.

J is TRBJ2-3 and V is TRBV3-1 (or the pseudogene TRBV3-2); weak D call: TRBD2 (5 bases). Deletions cut 0 bases from V and 2 bases from J, with 15 bases between. The CDR3 is made up of 17 amino acids. Germline loops: CDR1 LGHDT, CDR2 YNNKEL (reference sequence). This CDR3 reads CASSQEGSGEHTDTQYF. The CDR3 nucleotides are TGTGCCAGCAGCCAAGAAGGGAGCGGAGAGCACACAGATACGCAGTATTTT.

The gene calls are TRBV6-6 and TRBJ1-3; D is uncertain. The CDR3 runs to 16 residues. Deletions cut 2 bases from V and 0 bases from J, with 11 bases between. Per germline, CDR1 MNHNY and CDR2 SVGAGI (reference sequence). The CDR3 nucleotides are TGTGCCAGCAGTTACGCCCTACAGAGCTCTGGAAACACCATATATTTT. It specifies CASSYALQSSGNTIYF.

The chain is built from TRBV11-2 and TRBJ2-5, with TRBD2 matching 10 bases. Unmatched junction bases numbered 5, after V lost 8 bases and J lost 5 bases. There are 13 residues in the CDR3. The germline CDR1 and CDR2 sequences are SGHAT and FQNNGV. The CDR3 bases are TGTGCCAGCGAGCTAGCGGGGGCGGAGACCCAGTACTTC. This gives the protein CASELAGAETQYF.

This clone has a single count. The rearrangement uses TRBV11-2 and TRBJ1-1; the D gene is possibly TRBD1 (5 bases). The germline CDR1 and CDR2 sequences are SGHAT and FQNNGV. V shed 2 bases and J shed 4 bases, with 8 bases lying between them. The CDR3 sequence is 13 residues long. The CDR3 protein is CASSLTQGTEAFF. For the CDR3, the DNA is TGTGCCAGCAGCTTAACCCAGGGCACTGAAGCTTTCTTT.

The chain carries TRBV28 and TRBJ2-3; 7 nucleotides align to TRBD1. There are 14 residues in the CDR3. The V and J ends lost 3 bases and 9 bases, in that order; junction bases with no gene match: 9. CDR1 is MDHEN, CDR2 SYDVKM, per germline. In nucleotides, the CDR3 is TGTGCCAGCAGTTTGAGGGGGCCCGTCGACACGCAGTATTTT. Encoded protein: CASSLRGPVDTQYF.

The chain combines TRBV27 with TRBJ2-5; 8 bases fit TRBD1. CDR1 MNHEY and CDR2 SMNVEV come from the germline V gene (reference sequence). The CDR3 totals 15 residues. V shed 2 bases, J shed 4 bases, and the junction held 6 bases outside the gene matches. CDR3 coding DNA: TGTGCCAGCAGTTTAGGACAGGGTTTCTTAGAGACCCAGTACTTC. Translation: CASSLGQGFLETQYF.

The chain joins TRBV3-1 (or the pseudogene TRBV3-2) to TRBJ1-1, with 8 bases identical to TRBD1. CDR1 is LGHDT and CDR2 is YNNKEL in the germline V gene (reference sequence). The CDR3 runs to 14 residues. The V gene end was trimmed by 3 bases and the J gene end by 6 bases; junction bases not matched to a gene: 6. The CDR3 bases are TGTGCCAGCAGCCATACAGGGGGGGCGCCTGAAGCTTTCTTT. This sequence encodes CASSHTGGAPEAFF.

The V call is TRBV7-2, the J call TRBJ2-3; D might be TRBD1 (5 bases). This CDR3 comprises 15 residues. V was cut by 2 bases and J by 3 bases, with 12 bases left in between. Germline CDR1 and CDR2: SGHTA and FQGNSA. Here the CDR3 reads CASSLFGGATDTQYF. The CDR3 nucleotides are TGTGCCAGCAGCTTATTCGGTGGGGCTACAGATACGCAGTATTTT.

This chain links TRBV7-2 with TRBJ1-4; weak D call: TRBD1 (6 bases). Germline CDR1 SGHTA, CDR2 FQGNSA. This CDR3 is 15 amino acids long. V was clipped by 5 bases and J by 6 bases, with 16 bases between them. The DNA for the CDR3 is TGTGCCAGCAGCCCCAGTCCGGGGGGCTATGAAAAACTGTTTTTT. Amino acids: CASSPSPGGYEKLFF.

The chain employs TRBV9 and TRBJ2-7; D ambiguous. The CDR3 totals 16 residues. The ends were cut back, 0 bases at V and 3 bases at J, with 16 bases in the middle. In germline, CDR1 is SGDLS, CDR2 YYNGEE. CDR3 region: CASSVDNSPHGYEQYF. The DNA of the CDR3 is TGTGCCAGCAGCGTAGATAACAGCCCCCATGGCTACGAGCAGTACTTC.

The rearrangement links TRBV9 to TRBJ2-2; 7 bases fit TRBD1. Germline CDR1 reads SGDLS; CDR2 reads YYNGEE. Trimming removed 3 bases from V and 6 bases from J; junction bases left unmatched: 8. This CDR3 is 15 amino acids long. The CDR3 loop is CASSGRQGVAGELFF. CDR3 coding DNA: TGTGCCAGCAGCGGGCGACAGGGAGTGGCCGGGGAGCTGTTTTTT.

J is TRBJ1-1 and V is TRBV6-6, with 9 bases that match TRBD1. The germline CDR1 and CDR2 sequences are MNHNY and SVGAGI (reference sequence). Trimming took 5 bases from V and 8 from J; bases not matched to a gene: 3. CDR3 length: 12 amino acids. The CDR3 bases are TGTGCCAGCAGTAGGACAGGGGCAGAAGCTTTCTTT. Amino acids: CASSRTGAEAFF.